Listed below are T cell receptor beta chains from one sample, sequenced in a study of CD8 T cells in ankylosing spondylitis. A single record per CDR3 protein comes from TCRdb applying MiXCR to the 5' RACE reads. The sample holds about 510,000 distinct CDR3 sequences, about 5% seen once. Sequencing input: blood, either unsorted or a sorted T cell fraction (not recorded which). These receptors originate from a male donor with ankylosing spondylitis. CDR3s include the opening cysteine and the closing phenylalanine or tryptophan. D genes are given only for firm matches. The listing skips clone size in some rows; elsewhere it reads once, few, many or a size class.

D: NA
V: TRBV3-1
J: TRBJ1-2
size: NA
DNA: TGTGCCAGCAGCCAAACAACAAACCCTAAGGACTACACCTTC
CDR3: CASSQTTNPKDYTF

D: NA
V: TRBV5-1
J: TRBJ1-1
size: many
DNA: TGCGCCAGCAGCTTCCGGTGGCCGGACACTGAAGCTTTCTTT
CDR3: CASSFRWPDTEAFF

D: NA
V: TRBV27
J: TRBJ1-1
size: NA
DNA: TGTGCCACCGTAAACACCTTCACTGAAGCTTTCTTT
CDR3: CATVNTFTEAFF

D: NA
V: TRBV20-1
J: TRBJ2-7
size: few
DNA: TGCAGTGCTAGGGACAAAAACTCCTACGAGCAGTACTTC
CDR3: CSARDKNSYEQYF

D: TRBD1
V: TRBV5-1
J: TRBJ2-7
size: NA
DNA: TGCGCCAGCAGCAAGGTCGGACAGGGAATGAACTACGAGCAGTACTTC
CDR3: CASSKVGQGMNYEQYF

D: TRBD1
V: TRBV9
J: TRBJ2-7
size: many
DNA: TGTGCCAGCAGCGTAGGGCAGGACAGGACCCGCGAGCAGTACTTC
CDR3: CASSVGQDRTREQYF

D: TRBD2
V: TRBV4-3
J: TRBJ2-7
size: NA
DNA: TGCGCCAGCAGCCAAGAAGTCCTCGGGAGGTACGAGCAGTACTTC
CDR3: CASSQEVLGRYEQYF

D: NA
V: TRBV20-1
J: TRBJ1-2
size: many
DNA: TGCAGTGCGGGTGGGGGATTGTGGGGCTACACCTTC
CDR3: CSAGGGLWGYTF

D: TRBD2
V: TRBV20-1
J: TRBJ2-1
size: many
DNA: TGCAGTGCCCCACGGGCTGGCGGGGGGGCCGCGCCTGAGCAGTTCTTC
CDR3: CSAPRAGGGAAPEQFF

D: TRBD1
V: TRBV20-1
J: TRBJ1-2
size: many
DNA: TGCAGTGCTAGAGAACGGACAGGGGTGAACTATGGCTACACCTTC
CDR3: CSARERTGVNYGYTF

D: NA
V: TRBV12-3/TRBV12-4
J: TRBJ2-7
size: NA
DNA: TGTGCCAGCACCCCCTGGGAGGCGGGCAGCGGGGAGCAGTACTTC
CDR3: CASTPWEAGSGEQYF

D: NA
V: TRBV10-3
J: TRBJ1-6
size: many
DNA: TGTGCCATCAGTGAGGGACTCCTTAATTCACCCCTCCACTTT
CDR3: CAISEGLLNSPLHF

D: NA
V: TRBV11-1
J: TRBJ2-1
size: many
DNA: TGTGCCAGCAGCCTAGACGAAATCTTTTCGAGCTCCTACAATGAGCAGTTCTTC
CDR3: CASSLDEIFSSSYNEQFF

D: TRBD1
V: TRBV6-2/TRBV6-3
J: TRBJ2-7
size: many
DNA: TGTGCCAGCAGTGCGGACAGGTTCTTCTCCTACGAGCAGTACTTC
CDR3: CASSADRFFSYEQYF

D: NA
V: TRBV2
J: TRBJ2-1
size: few
DNA: TGTGCCAGCAGTGGAGGGGGGCAGTTCTTC
CDR3: CASSGGGQFF

D: TRBD2
V: TRBV4-3
J: TRBJ2-7
size: NA
DNA: TGCGCCAGCAGCCGTGGGACTAGCGGGTACTACGAGCAGTACTTC
CDR3: CASSRGTSGYYEQYF

D: NA
V: TRBV12-3/TRBV12-4
J: TRBJ1-5
size: many
DNA: TGTGCCAGCAGCAACAGGGTAAAACAGCCCCAGCATTTT
CDR3: CASSNRVKQPQHF